This T cell receptor beta chain was recovered during a study of Graves' ophthalmopathy and Graves' hyperthyroidism. V lost 1 base, J lost 9 bases, and 13 bases lay in between. The length of the CDR3 is 14 residues. Germline V lookup: CDR1 MNHNS, CDR2 SASEGT. Pregnancy or lactation, uncontrolled infections and other autoimmune diseases were grounds for excluding patients. Many counts were recorded for this clonotype. From RNA, the CDR3 regions of TCR beta chains were amplified and sequenced. First-round RT-PCR used HTBI primers; second-round multiplex PCR followed. TCRdb passed the multiplex PCR reads through MiXCR, listing each CDR3 protein once. This sample has a few hundred thousand distinct CDR3 sequences, with about 16% found just once.

This chain connects TRBV6-1 to TRBJ1-5; unclear D gene. Material: peripheral blood. This receptor was taken from a woman in her late teens or twenties with stable Graves' hyperthyroidism. The CDR3: CASSEDEVARPQHF. The CDR3 DNA reads as TGTGCCAGCAGTGAAGACGAGGTAGCTAGGCCCCAGCATTTT.